The 31 T cell receptor beta chains below come from one sample, sequenced in a study of technical replicates of blood from a handful of donors. Sequencing used immunoSEQ multiplex PCR; TCRdb keeps in-frame clones, though not all of them. The sample carries tens of thousands of clones, about 98% recorded once. Sequencing was carried out using T cells isolated from PBMCs. These receptors came from a human donor in good health.

V usage is TRBV5-1 and J usage is TRBJ2-7, with 9 positions matching TRBD1. Germline values: CDR1 SGHRS, CDR2 YFSETQ. Trimming took 7 bases from V and 7 from J; bases not matched to a gene: 12. There are 14 residues in the CDR3. This CDR3 reads CASRQGTGQGEQYF. Here the CDR3 DNA reads TGCGCCAGCCGCCAGGGGACAGGGCAGGGGGAGCAGTACTTC.

The table lists this clone with a count of one. V is TRBV28 and J is TRBJ2-7, with 12 nucleotides matching TRBD2. Per germline, CDR1 MDHEN and CDR2 SYDVKM. This CDR3 region has 14 residues. Trimming at V came to 6 bases and at J to 1 base, leaving 1 base not matched to a gene. The CDR3 protein is CASRGLAGSYEQYF. CDR3 nucleotides: TGTGCCAGCAGGGGACTAGCGGGTTCCTACGAGCAGTACTTC.

The chain recombines TRBV9 with TRBJ2-3; 8 nucleotides align to TRBD2. The V and J ends lost 3 bases and 3 bases, in that order; junction bases with no gene match: 6. The germline V gene encodes CDR1 SGDLS and CDR2 YYNGEE. CDR3 length equals 15 residues. The CDR3 sequence is CASSARGGRTDTQYF. The CDR3 nucleotides read TGTGCCAGCAGCGCCCGGGGGGGGCGTACAGATACGCAGTATTTT.

V is TRBV6-6 and J is TRBJ2-2, with a tentative D call TRBD2 (6 bases). V lost 6 bases and J 3 bases, leaving 11 bases between the germline ends. The CDR3 is 14 amino acids. The germline V gene encodes CDR1 MNHNY and CDR2 SVGAGI (reference sequence). This chain's CDR3 is CASSRLVDTGELFF. The CDR3 DNA sequence: TGTGCCAGCAGCCGACTAGTAGACACCGGGGAGCTGTTTTTT.

The rearrangement joins TRBV6-6 to TRBJ1-1; 7 positions match TRBD1. The germline CDR1 and CDR2 sequences are MNHNY and SVGAGI (reference sequence). This CDR3 region has 13 residues. V gave up 6 bases and J gave up 12 bases; unmatched junction bases: 13. The CDR3 sequence is CASSKNTGERTFF. The CDR3 nucleotides read TGTGCCAGCAGCAAAAACACAGGGGAGAGGACTTTCTTT.

This clone was seen only once. The V and J genes are TRBV6-1 and TRBJ2-1; 8 bases line up with TRBD2. The CDR3 extends over 13 amino acids. With 6 bases clipped from V and 4 bases from J, the junction kept 2 bases outside the gene matches. CDR1 and CDR2 from the germline V gene are MNHNS and SASEGT. CDR3 sequence: CASRREVYNEQFF. The CDR3 DNA reads as TGTGCCAGCAGGCGGGAGGTTTACAATGAGCAGTTCTTC.

The chain combines TRBV6-1 with TRBJ1-2; D not certain. The CDR3 is made up of 13 amino acids. Germline V gives CDR1 MNHNS, CDR2 SASEGT. The ends were cut back, 7 bases at V and 5 bases at J, with 14 bases in the middle. CDR3 bases: TGTGCCAGCACCCCTGCACAGTATTATGGCTACACCTTC. Its translation is CASTPAQYYGYTF.

The rearrangement uses TRBV5-1 and TRBJ1-2; 8 nucleotides align to TRBD1. This CDR3 spans 17 amino acids. The ends lost 0 bases at V and 7 bases at J; junction bases unmatched: 14. The germline V gene has CDR1 SGHRS and CDR2 YFSETQ. The CDR3 region has the DNA TGCGCCAGCAGCTTGGGAAACGCAGGGGGCGGACTTAGTGGCTACACCTTC. Translation gives CASSLGNAGGGLSGYTF.

V is TRBV5-1 and J is TRBJ2-7; D call uncertain. The CDR3 spans 11 residues. V lost 4 bases to trimming and J lost 4 bases, with 6 bases between them. Germline-derived CDR1 and CDR2 are SGHRS and YFSETQ. CDR3 in DNA: TGCGCCAGCAGCGAGAATTACGAGCAGTACTTC. Translation gives CASSENYEQYF. The full variable domain, rest sourced from reference TRBV5-1 and TRBJ2-7, is KAGVTQTPRYLIKTRGQQVTLSCSPISGHRSVSWYQQTPGQGLQFLFEYFSETQRNKGNFPGRFSGRQFSNSRSEMNVSTLELGDSALYLCASSENYEQYFGPGTRLTVT.

This chain connects TRBV6-5 to TRBJ1-2; 9 bases align to TRBD1. The CDR3 covers 15 residues. With 6 bases clipped from V and 3 bases from J, the junction kept 8 bases outside the gene matches. Germline V gives CDR1 MNHEY, CDR2 SVGAGI. In DNA form, the CDR3 reads TGTGCCAGCAGAACGGGACAGGGAATGTACTATGGCTACACCTTC. Translated, it gives CASRTGQGMYYGYTF.

The chain recombines TRBV27 with TRBJ1-2; 12 nucleotides match TRBD1. J was trimmed by 8 bases and V by 6 bases; bases with no gene match: 13. The germline gives CDR1 MNHEY, CDR2 SMNVEV (reference sequence). This CDR3 spans 16 amino acids. The CDR3 loop reads CASRYGSGQGARGYTF. The CDR3 DNA sequence: TGTGCCAGCAGATATGGATCGGGACAGGGGGCGCGGGGCTACACCTTC.

The J gene is TRBJ2-6, the V gene TRBV7-9; 10 bases align to TRBD1. Trimming at V came to 3 bases and at J to 4 bases, leaving 9 bases not matched to a gene. The CDR3 runs to 18 residues. Per germline, CDR1 SEHNR and CDR2 FQNEAQ (reference sequence). The CDR3 loop is CASSLKGTGVYGANVLTF. In DNA form, the CDR3 reads TGTGCCAGCAGCTTGAAGGGGACAGGGGTCTACGGGGCCAACGTCCTGACTTTC. The variable domain in full, completed from reference TRBV7-9 and TRBJ2-6, reads DTGVSQNPRHKITKRGQNVTFRCDPISEHNRLYWYRQTLGQGPEFLTYFQNEAQLEKSRLLSDRFSAERPKGSFSTLEIQRTEQGDSAMYLCASSLKGTGVYGANVLTFGAGSRLTVL.

The chain joins TRBV30 to TRBJ1-4; D is unclear. The length of the CDR3 is 15 residues. V lost 1 base, J lost 10 bases, and 19 bases lay in between. From germline, CDR1 is GTSNPN and CDR2 SVGIG (reference sequence). The CDR3 DNA follows: TGTGCCTGGAGTGCCGGGGTTATAGAAGATGGAAAACTGTTTTTT. The encoded protein is CAWSAGVIEDGKLFF.

This clone showed up just once. One junction end disagrees with the germline gene, perhaps due to a read error. V and J are TRBV7-9 and TRBJ2-7; D might be TRBD2 (6 bases). The germline V gene encodes CDR1 SEHNR and CDR2 FQNEAQ (reference sequence). The CDR3 contains 12 residues. The CDR3 coding sequence is TGTGCCACCTCAGGGCCTGAGGGAGGCCCTCAATTC. Its translation: CATSGPEGGPQF.

The chain uses TRBV5-8 and TRBJ2-6; D is perhaps TRBD2 (5 bases). Trimming cost V 0 bases and J 4 bases, with 11 bases left between them. The CDR3 contains 16 residues. Germline CDR1 is SGHTS and CDR2 is YDEGEE. The CDR3 loop is CASSLGWTYGANVLTF. CDR3 DNA sequence: TGTGCCAGCAGCTTGGGATGGACTTACGGGGCCAACGTCCTGACTTTC. The full variable domain, rest sourced from reference TRBV5-8 and TRBJ2-6, is EAGVTQSPTHLIKTRGQQATLRCSPISGHTSVYWYQQALGLGLQFLLWYDEGEERNRGNFPPRFSGRQFPNYSSELNVNALELEDSALYLCASSLGWTYGANVLTFGAGSRLTVL.

The chain links TRBV25-1 to TRBJ1-1; no definite D call. The CDR3 has 15 residues. Germline CDR1 reads MGHDK; CDR2 reads SYGVNS. V gave up 2 bases and J gave up 1 base, with 11 bases separating them. CDR3 in amino acids: CASSEGAQTNTEAFF. In DNA form, the CDR3 reads TGTGCCAGCAGTGAAGGCGCACAGACGAACACTGAAGCTTTCTTT.

This chain uses TRBV13 with TRBJ1-1; D uncertain. CDR1 is PRHDT, CDR2 FYEKMQ, per germline (reference sequence). V was clipped by 3 bases and J by 6 bases, with 8 bases between them. This CDR3 contains 12 residues. The CDR3 spells CASSLTDPEAFF. CDR3 DNA sequence: TGTGCCAGCAGCTTGACTGACCCTGAAGCTTTCTTT.

V is TRBV7-9 and J is TRBJ2-3; 9 bases are a match to TRBD2. CDR3 length: 15 residues. Germline loops: CDR1 SEHNR, CDR2 FQNEAQ (reference sequence). The V and J ends lost 6 bases and 4 bases, in that order; junction bases with no gene match: 8. The CDR3 loop reads CASRPRTSVADTQYF. The CDR3 region has the DNA TGTGCCAGCAGGCCGAGGACTAGCGTCGCAGATACGCAGTATTTT.

The gene calls are TRBV7-9 and TRBJ1-1, with no clear D. V shed 7 bases and J shed 6 bases, with 12 bases lying between them. The germline gives CDR1 SEHNR, CDR2 FQNEAQ (reference sequence). The length of the CDR3 is 12 residues. DNA for the CDR3: TGTGCCAGCAACCCTTCGGAGGCTGAAGCTTTCTTT. Translating it yields CASNPSEAEAFF.

The V gene is TRBV29-1, the J gene TRBJ2-2, with D tentatively TRBD1 (5 bases). Germline CDR1 and CDR2: SQVTM and ANQGSEA. The V end was cut by 7 bases, the J end by 2 bases, with 11 bases between. CDR3 length equals 13 residues. CDR3 in DNA: TGCAGCGCCACAGGACAAAACACCGGGGAGCTGTTTTTT. Amino acid sequence: CSATGQNTGELFF.

This rearrangement joins TRBV6-5 to TRBJ1-3; unclear D gene. The CDR3 loop spans 14 amino acids. The germline V gene has CDR1 MNHEY and CDR2 SVGAGI. V lost 6 bases and J lost 4, with 13 bases in between. The CDR3 spells CASSPGSTGNTIYF. Here the CDR3 DNA reads TGTGCCAGCAGCCCGGGATCTACAGGAAACACCATATATTTT.

The CDR3, as DNA: TGTGCCAGCAGCCCTCTACAGGGGGCGCGTGGCTATGGCTACACCTTC. It codes for CASSPLQGARGYGYTF. The chain combines TRBV7-8 with TRBJ1-2; 9 bases fit TRBD1. CDR1 and CDR2 from the germline V gene are SGHVS and FQNEAQ. The CDR3 runs to 16 residues. V lost 5 bases and J lost 4; bases outside the gene matches: 11.

The chain combines TRBV7-9 with TRBJ1-5; TRBD1 matches at 7 bases. V shed 6 bases and J 1 base; nucleotides not matched to a gene: 6. The CDR3 runs to 15 residues. Germline assignment: CDR1 SEHNR and CDR2 FQNEAQ (reference sequence). The CDR3 reads CASRKTGESNQPQHF. The CDR3 nucleotides are TGTGCCAGCAGGAAAACAGGGGAAAGCAATCAGCCCCAGCATTTT. The whole variable domain, filled in from reference TRBV7-9 and TRBJ1-5, reads DTGVSQNPRHKITKRGQNVTFRCDPISEHNRLYWYRQTLGQGPEFLTYFQNEAQLEKSRLLSDRFSAERPKGSFSTLEIQRTEQGDSAMYLCASRKTGESNQPQHFGDGTRLSIL.

V gene TRBV4-1 combines with J gene TRBJ1-1; D unresolved. V gave up 4 bases and J gave up 2 bases, with 11 bases separating them. This CDR3 spans 14 amino acids. CDR1 and CDR2 from the germline V gene are MGHRA and YSYEKL. CDR3 DNA: TGCGCCAGCAGCCCAGTCCGCGGTAACACTGAAGCTTTCTTT. This translates into CASSPVRGNTEAFF.

The gene calls are TRBV5-4 and TRBJ2-3; 9 bases line up with TRBD1. This CDR3 contains 15 residues. Germline-derived CDR1 and CDR2 are SGHNT and YYREEE (reference sequence). V dropped 4 bases and J dropped 4; count of bases not matched to a gene: 7. The CDR3 DNA reads TGTGCCAGCAGCCGGCGGGACAGGGAATCAGATACGCAGTATTTT. This gives the protein CASSRRDRESDTQYF.

This clone was found once. This sequence joins TRBV28 and TRBJ2-1; tentative D call: TRBD1 (6 bases). The CDR3 spans 14 residues. Between the trimmed V and J ends, which lost 4 bases and 4 bases, there was a span of 11 bases. CDR1 and CDR2 from the germline V gene are MDHEN and SYDVKM. For the CDR3, the DNA is TGTGCCAGCAGTTCCGACAGGACTTACAATGAGCAGTTCTTC. Residues: CASSSDRTYNEQFF.

The rearrangement uses TRBV4-1 and TRBJ2-5; tentative D call: TRBD2 (5 bases). The V end was cut by 1 base, the J end by 7 bases, with 16 bases between. The germline CDR1 and CDR2 sequences are MGHRA and YSYEKL. The CDR3 length is 15 residues. The CDR3 here is CASSQVIRGPGTQYF. The CDR3 coding sequence is TGCGCCAGCAGCCAAGTAATCCGGGGTCCCGGGACCCAGTACTTC.

V is TRBV5-1 and J is TRBJ2-1; 9 bases agree with TRBD1. Germline V CDR1 and CDR2: SGHRS, YFSETQ. J was trimmed by 6 bases and V by 2 bases; bases with no gene match: 9. The CDR3 extends over 16 amino acids. The CDR3 DNA reads TGCGCCAGCAGCTTTCGAGAACAGGGGGCCTTCAATGAGCAGTTCTTC. It translates to CASSFREQGAFNEQFF.

The chain has TRBV5-6 and TRBJ2-7, with TRBD1 identical over 9 bases. Germline-derived CDR1 and CDR2 are SGHDT and YYEEEE. The CDR3 runs to 15 residues. The trim removed 3 bases at V and 1 base at J, leaving 5 bases unmatched. CDR3 in amino acids: CASSSTGTGSYEQYF. CDR3 in DNA: TGTGCCAGCAGCTCAACCGGGACAGGGTCCTACGAGCAGTACTTC. Combining the CDR3 with reference TRBV5-6 and TRBJ2-7 gives the whole variable domain DAGVTQSPTHLIKTRGQQVTLRCSPKSGHDTVSWYQQALGQGPQFIFQYYEEEERQRGNFPDRFSGHQFPNYSSELNVNALLLGDSALYLCASSSTGTGSYEQYFGPGTRLTVT.

This clone was seen a single time. V is TRBV5-1 and J is TRBJ1-4; a possible D gene is TRBD1 (6 bases). The CDR3 is 14 residues long. Deletions cut 0 bases from V and 8 bases from J, with 11 bases between. Germline V lookup: CDR1 SGHRS, CDR2 YFSETQ. The CDR3: CASSLAGQWEKLFF. In DNA form, the CDR3 reads TGCGCCAGCAGCTTGGCCGGACAGTGGGAAAAACTGTTTTTT.

The gene calls are TRBV11-2 and TRBJ2-3, with 10 bases lining up with TRBD2. CDR3 length: 16 residues. The ends lost 0 bases at V and 7 bases at J; junction bases unmatched: 7. Germline values: CDR1 SGHAT, CDR2 FQNNGV. CDR3 residues: CASSLEYASGRNTQYF. CDR3 DNA sequence: TGTGCCAGCAGCTTAGAGTATGCTAGCGGGAGAAATACGCAGTATTTT.